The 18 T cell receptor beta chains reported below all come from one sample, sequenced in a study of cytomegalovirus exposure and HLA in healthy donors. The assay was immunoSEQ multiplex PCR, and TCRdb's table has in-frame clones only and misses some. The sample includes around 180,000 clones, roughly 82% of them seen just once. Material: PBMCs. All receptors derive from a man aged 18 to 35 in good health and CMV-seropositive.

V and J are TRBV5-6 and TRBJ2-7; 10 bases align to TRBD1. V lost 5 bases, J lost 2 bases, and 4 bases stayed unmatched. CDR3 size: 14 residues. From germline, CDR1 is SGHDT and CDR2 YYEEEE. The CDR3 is CASSRDRGPYEQYF. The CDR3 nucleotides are TGTGCCAGCAGTCGGGACAGGGGTCCCTACGAGCAGTACTTC.

The CDR3 sequence: CASSEVGVSRNTIYF. In nucleotides, the CDR3 is TGTGCCAGCAGTGAAGTCGGAGTCAGCAGAAACACCATATATTTT. The chain joins TRBV2 to TRBJ1-3; D is unclear. From germline, CDR1 is SNHLY and CDR2 FYNNEI. CDR3 length equals 15 residues. Trimming left V 1 base short and J 5 bases short, with 12 bases between. The full variable domain, with the rest looked up from reference TRBV2 and TRBJ1-3, is EPEVTQTPSHQVTQMGQEVILRCVPISNHLYFYWYRQILGQKVEFLVSFYNNEISEKSEIFDDQFSVERPDGSNFTLKIRSTKLEDSAMYFCASSEVGVSRNTIYFGEGSWLTVV.

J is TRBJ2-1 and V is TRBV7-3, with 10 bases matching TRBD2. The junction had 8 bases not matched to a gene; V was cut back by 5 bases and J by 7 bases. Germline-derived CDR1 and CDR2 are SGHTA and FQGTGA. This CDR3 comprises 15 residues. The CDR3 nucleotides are TGTGCCAGCAGCCCCCTAGCGGGAGTAAAGAATGAGCAGTTCTTC. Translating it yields CASSPLAGVKNEQFF.

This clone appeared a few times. The CDR3 spells CASSLWATESGDYTF. The DNA for the CDR3 is TGTGCCAGCAGCTTATGGGCCACCGAGTCGGGAGACTACACCTTC. The chain recombines TRBV7-9 with TRBJ1-2, with D hard to call. Germline CDR1 SEHNR, CDR2 FQNEAQ (reference sequence). The CDR3 totals 15 residues. Trimming left V 2 bases short and J 10 bases short, with 20 bases between.

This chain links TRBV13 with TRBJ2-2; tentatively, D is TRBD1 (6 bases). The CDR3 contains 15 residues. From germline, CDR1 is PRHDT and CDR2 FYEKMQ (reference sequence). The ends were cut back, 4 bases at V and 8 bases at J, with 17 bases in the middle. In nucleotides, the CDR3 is TGTGCCAGCAGCTATCTACAGGGCCGATTGGGGGAGCTGTTTTTT. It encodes CASSYLQGRLGELFF.

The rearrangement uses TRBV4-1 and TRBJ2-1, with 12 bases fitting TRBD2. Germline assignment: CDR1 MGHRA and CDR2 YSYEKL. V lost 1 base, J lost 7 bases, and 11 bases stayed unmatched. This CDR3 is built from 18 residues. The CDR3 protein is CASSQVPSGRVGGNEQFF. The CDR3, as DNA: TGCGCCAGCAGCCAAGTCCCTAGCGGGAGGGTCGGGGGGAATGAGCAGTTCTTC.

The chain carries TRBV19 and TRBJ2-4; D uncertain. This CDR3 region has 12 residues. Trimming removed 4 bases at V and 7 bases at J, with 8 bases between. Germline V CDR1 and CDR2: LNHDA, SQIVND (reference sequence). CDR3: CASSNEANIQYF. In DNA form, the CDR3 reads TGTGCCAGTAGTAACGAGGCCAACATTCAGTACTTC.

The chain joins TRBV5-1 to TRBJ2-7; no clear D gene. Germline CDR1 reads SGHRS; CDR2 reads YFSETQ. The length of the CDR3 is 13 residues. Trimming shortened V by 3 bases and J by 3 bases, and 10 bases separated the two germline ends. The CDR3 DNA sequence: TGCGCCAGCAGCTCCGCGGAGTTCTACGAGCAGTACTTC. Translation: CASSSAEFYEQYF.

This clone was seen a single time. The CDR3 nucleotides are TGTGCCAGCAGCACTTGGACAGACTTAGTGGGGCAGTACTTC. It is translated as CASSTWTDLVGQYF. This chain joins TRBV7-3 and TRBJ2-7, with TRBD1 as a possible D gene (6 bases). The CDR3 is made up of 14 amino acids. Germline V lookup: CDR1 SGHTA, CDR2 FQGTGA. V lost 5 bases and J lost 9, with 20 bases in between.

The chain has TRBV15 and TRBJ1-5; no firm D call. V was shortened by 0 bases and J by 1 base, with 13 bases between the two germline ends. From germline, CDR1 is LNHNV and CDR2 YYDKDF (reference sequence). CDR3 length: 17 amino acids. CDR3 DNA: TGTGCCACCAGCAGAGAGGTGGCAGTGATAAGCAATCAGCCCCAGCATTTT. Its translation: CATSREVAVISNQPQHF.

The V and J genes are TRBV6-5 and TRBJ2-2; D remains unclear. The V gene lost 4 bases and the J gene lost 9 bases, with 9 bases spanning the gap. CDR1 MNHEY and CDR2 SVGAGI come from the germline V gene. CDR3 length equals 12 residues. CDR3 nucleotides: TGTGCCAGCAGTTCCCCCTATTGGGAGCTGTTTTTT. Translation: CASSSPYWELFF.

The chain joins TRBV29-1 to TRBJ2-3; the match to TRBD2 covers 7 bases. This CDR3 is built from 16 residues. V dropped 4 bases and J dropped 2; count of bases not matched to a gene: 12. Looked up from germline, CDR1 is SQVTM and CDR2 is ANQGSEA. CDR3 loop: CSVGTSLPDYTDTQYF. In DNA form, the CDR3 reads TGCAGCGTTGGGACTAGTCTCCCGGATTACACAGATACGCAGTATTTT.

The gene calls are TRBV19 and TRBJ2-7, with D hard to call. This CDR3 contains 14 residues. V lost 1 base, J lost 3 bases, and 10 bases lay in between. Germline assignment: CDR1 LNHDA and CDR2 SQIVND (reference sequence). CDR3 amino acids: CASSIGAYNYEQYF. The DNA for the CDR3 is TGTGCCAGTAGTATAGGGGCATACAACTACGAGCAGTACTTC.

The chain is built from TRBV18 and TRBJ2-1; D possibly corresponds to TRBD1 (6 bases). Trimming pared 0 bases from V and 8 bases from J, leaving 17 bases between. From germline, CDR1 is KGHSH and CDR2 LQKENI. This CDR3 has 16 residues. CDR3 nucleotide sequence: TGTGCCAGCTCACCACCGAACAGGGCAAGTAGGGATGAGCAGTTCTTC. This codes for CASSPPNRASRDEQFF.

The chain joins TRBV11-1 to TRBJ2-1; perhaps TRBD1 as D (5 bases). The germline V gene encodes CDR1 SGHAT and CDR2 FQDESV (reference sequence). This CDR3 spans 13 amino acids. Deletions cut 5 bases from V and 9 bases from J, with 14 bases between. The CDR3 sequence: CASSLIRGGEQFF. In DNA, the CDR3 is TGTGCCAGCAGCCTGATTAGGGGTGGTGAGCAGTTCTTC.

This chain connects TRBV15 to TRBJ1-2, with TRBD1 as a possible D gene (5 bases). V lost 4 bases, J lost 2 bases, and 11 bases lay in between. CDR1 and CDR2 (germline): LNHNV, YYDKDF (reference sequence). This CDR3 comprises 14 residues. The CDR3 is CATSNKTVNYGYTF. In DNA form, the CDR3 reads TGTGCCACCAGCAACAAGACAGTGAACTATGGCTACACCTTC.

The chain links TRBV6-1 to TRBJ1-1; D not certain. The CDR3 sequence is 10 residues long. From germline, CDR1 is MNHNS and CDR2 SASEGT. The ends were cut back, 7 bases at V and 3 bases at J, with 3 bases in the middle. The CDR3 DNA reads TGTGCCAGCACTTACACTGAAGCTTTCTTT. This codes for CASTYTEAFF.

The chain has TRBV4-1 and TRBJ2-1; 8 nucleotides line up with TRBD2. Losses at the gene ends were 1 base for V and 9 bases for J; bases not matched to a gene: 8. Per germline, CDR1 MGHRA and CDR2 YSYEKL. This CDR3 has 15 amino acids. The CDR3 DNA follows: TGCGCCAGCAGCCAAGTAGGGACTAGTAACGCTGAGCAGTTCTTC. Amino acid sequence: CASSQVGTSNAEQFF.